The rows below give T cell receptor beta chains drawn from one sample of a study of T-cell reconstitution after alpha-beta-depleted transplantation in children. TCRdb itself ran the PCR reads through MiXCR, one entry per CDR3 protein. The table lists over 450,000 distinct CDR3 sequences, 10% to 13% of them singletons. Sequenced material: PBMCs, taken before TCRalphabeta/CD19-depleted stem cell transplant. Receptors were obtained from a child aged 2 to 10 with inherited bone marrow failure, due to receive a stem cell transplant. Each CDR3 is given with its conserved first and last residue. The order of the fields is V gene, D gene, clone size, J gene, CDR3 length, CDR3 protein, CDR3 DNA. The D gene is left open where the match is weak. Size values are once, few and many counts, or a class for expanded clones, and some rows have none.

>TRBV2|TRBD1|few|TRBJ1-2|14
CASKGTGAVGGYTF
TGTGCCAGCAAGGGGACAGGGGCTGTGGGCGGCTACACCTTC
>TRBV27|NA|few|TRBJ2-1|15
CASTSSVGPYNEQFF
TGTGCCAGTACCTCTAGCGTGGGACCTTACAATGAGCAGTTCTTC
>TRBV6-1|NA|NA|TRBJ1-2|14
CASSIRQPNYGYTF
TGTGCCAGCAGTATTAGACAGCCTAACTATGGCTACACCTTC
>TRBV20-1|TRBD1|many|TRBJ1-1|15
CSASEVGQGRTEAFF
TGCAGTGCTAGTGAGGTGGGACAGGGAAGAACTGAAGCTTTCTTT
>TRBV27|NA|many|TRBJ2-3|14
CASSLGPGSDTQYF
TGTGCCAGCAGTTTAGGCCCCGGGTCAGATACGCAGTATTTT
>TRBV4-2|TRBD2|many|TRBJ2-1|16
CASSHPEGREGAEQFF
TGTGCCAGCAGCCACCCCGAGGGGCGGGAGGGGGCGGAGCAGTTCTTC
>TRBV12-3/TRBV12-4|NA|NA|TRBJ2-1|13
CASSSQGSHEQFF
TGTGCCAGCAGCTCCCAGGGTAGCCATGAGCAGTTCTTC
>TRBV5-1|TRBD2|many|TRBJ2-7|15
CASSLDPSGTYEQYF
TGCGCCAGCAGCTTGGATCCTAGCGGGACCTACGAGCAGTACTTC
>TRBV12-3/TRBV12-4|TRBD1|many|TRBJ2-7|13
CASHTTGTHEQYF
TGTGCCAGCCATACGACAGGGACCCACGAGCAGTACTTC
>TRBV27|TRBD2|many|TRBJ2-7|15
CASSVRSGMAYEQYF
TGTGCCAGCAGTGTCCGTAGCGGGATGGCCTACGAGCAGTACTTC
>TRBV12-3/TRBV12-4|NA|NA|TRBJ2-3|15
CASRVAAPCTDTQYF
TGTGCCAGCAGGGTAGCGGCCCCGTGCACAGATACGCAGTATTTT
>TRBV25-1|NA|NA|TRBJ2-5|14
CASSEPGAGETQYF
TGTGCCAGCAGTGAACCAGGGGCCGGGGAGACCCAGTACTTC
>TRBV7-2|TRBD2|many|TRBJ2-7|16
CASSYGTSGSRSEQYF
TGTGCCAGCAGTTACGGGACTAGCGGGAGTCGGTCCGAGCAGTACTTC
>TRBV10-3|NA|many|TRBJ1-2|11
CAISEHYGYTF
TGTGCCATCAGTGAGCACTATGGCTACACCTTC
>TRBV15|NA|many|TRBJ2-7|15
CATSPGKRSAYEQYF
TGTGCCACCAGCCCCGGCAAGCGGAGTGCCTACGAGCAGTACTTC
>TRBV4-2|TRBD2|NA|TRBJ2-1|17
CASSQDLGLAGGDEQFF
TGTGCCAGCAGCCAAGATCTCGGACTAGCGGGAGGTGATGAGCAGTTCTTC
>TRBV10-3|TRBD1|few|TRBJ2-7|15
CAISESQQGRNEQYF
TGTGCCATCAGTGAGTCGCAACAGGGGCGTAACGAGCAGTACTTC
>TRBV27|TRBD1|few|TRBJ1-5|15
CASSFDRGPGQPQHF
TGTGCCAGCAGTTTCGACAGGGGGCCGGGTCAGCCCCAGCATTTT
>TRBV12-3/TRBV12-4|TRBD1|many|TRBJ1-1|13
CASTRDRGTEAFF
TGTGCCAGCACCAGAGACAGGGGCACTGAAGCTTTCTTT
>TRBV4-1|TRBD2|NA|TRBJ2-5|18
CASSSPMGTSGVRETQYF
TGCGCCAGCAGCTCTCCTATGGGGACTAGCGGCGTCCGAGAGACCCAGTACTTC
>TRBV7-9|TRBD1|many|TRBJ2-1|15
CASSIGQVPYNEQFF
TGTGCCAGCAGCATCGGACAGGTCCCCTACAATGAGCAGTTCTTC
>TRBV20-1|TRBD2|NA|TRBJ2-5|16
CSARQGLAANQETQYF
TGCAGTGCTAGACAGGGACTAGCGGCCAACCAAGAGACCCAGTACTTC
>TRBV10-3|NA|many|TRBJ2-1|13
CAISGLQRREQFF
TGTGCCATCAGCGGACTCCAGAGACGGGAGCAGTTCTTC
>TRBV5-1|NA|NA|TRBJ2-7|13
CASSFSVTDEQYF
TGCGCCAGCAGCTTTAGTGTCACCGACGAGCAGTACTTC
>TRBV20-1|TRBD2|few|TRBJ2-1|15
CSARGLANSYNEQFF
TGCAGTGCTAGGGGACTAGCAAATTCTTACAATGAGCAGTTCTTC
>TRBV4-2|TRBD2|many|TRBJ2-1|20
CASSQDGTSGTSWGYNEQFF
TGTGCCAGCAGCCAAGATGGGACTAGCGGGACCTCTTGGGGCTACAATGAGCAGTTCTTC
>TRBV7-8|TRBD2|many|TRBJ2-7|13
CASSLAGGGEQYF
TGCGCCAGCAGTCTAGCGGGAGGGGGAGAGCAGTACTTC
>TRBV4-3|NA|many|TRBJ2-4|17
CASSQDAGLRAKNIQYF
TGCGCCAGCAGCCAAGATGCTGGGTTGAGAGCCAAAAACATTCAGTACTTC
>TRBV9|TRBD2|many|TRBJ2-3|16
CASSGLAGRGTDTQYF
TGTGCCAGCAGCGGACTAGCGGGTAGGGGTACAGATACGCAGTATTTT
>TRBV5-1|NA|many|TRBJ2-3|16
CASSLVGRDYTDTQYF
TGCGCCAGCAGCTTGGTCGGGAGAGACTACACAGATACGCAGTATTTT
>TRBV7-9|NA|many|TRBJ2-1|14
CASIRSGLFHEQFF
TGTGCCAGCATCCGCTCGGGGCTATTCCATGAGCAGTTCTTC
>TRBV6-5|NA|many|TRBJ2-2|15
CASSYPQVSTGELFF
TGTGCCAGCAGTTATCCCCAGGTCAGCACCGGGGAGCTGTTTTTT
>TRBV10-3|NA|many|TRBJ2-3|12
CAISESTDTQYF
TGTGCCATCAGTGAGTCGACAGATACGCAGTATTTT
>TRBV7-9|TRBD1|NA|TRBJ1-4|17
CASSPPPGTVSNEKLFF
TGTGCCAGCAGCCCGCCGCCAGGGACAGTTTCTAATGAAAAACTGTTTTTT
>TRBV7-2|NA|few|TRBJ2-5|16
CASSSLPGPTIKTQYF
TGTGCCAGCAGCTCCCTCCCCGGACCGACAATAAAGACCCAGTACTTC
>TRBV20-1|NA|NA|TRBJ1-2|15
CSAPSPINPSYGYTF
TGCAGTGCGCCGTCCCCGATCAATCCATCCTATGGCTACACCTTC
>TRBV27|TRBD2|many|TRBJ2-1|15
CASSWGAGGSYEQFF
TGTGCCAGCAGTTGGGGAGCGGGAGGATCCTATGAGCAGTTCTTC
>TRBV12-3/TRBV12-4|NA|many|TRBJ1-1|13
CASSPGRAGEAFF
TGTGCCAGCAGTCCCGGGCGGGCAGGGGAGGCTTTCTTT
>TRBV6-5|NA|NA|TRBJ1-6|14
CASSYSLSNSPLHF
TGTGCCAGCAGTTACTCCTTGTCTAATTCACCCCTCCACTTT
>TRBV28|NA|many|TRBJ2-1|15
CASSLTLGAYNEQFF
TGTGCCAGCAGTTTAACGCTAGGGGCTTACAATGAGCAGTTCTTC
>TRBV28|NA|many|TRBJ1-3|14
CASSDHWSGNTIYF
TGTGCCAGCAGTGACCACTGGTCTGGAAACACCATATATTTT
>TRBV3-1|NA|many|TRBJ1-2|11
CASSQVPGDTF
TGTGCCAGCAGCCAAGTCCCCGGGGACACCTTC
>TRBV7-8|TRBD2|NA|TRBJ2-1|17
CASSSRGTSGIYNEQFF
TGTGCCAGCAGCTCCCGTGGGACTAGCGGAATCTACAATGAGCAGTTCTTC
>TRBV5-1|NA|few|TRBJ2-1|14
CASSVEGMNNEQFF
TGCGCCAGCAGCGTCGAGGGGATGAACAATGAGCAGTTCTTC
>TRBV15|NA|many|TRBJ2-1|16
CATSRASVDSYNEQFF
TGTGCCACCAGCAGAGCTAGCGTTGACTCCTACAATGAGCAGTTCTTC
>TRBV7-8|TRBD2|NA|TRBJ2-7|15
CASSAGGGLAHEQYF
TGTGCCAGCAGCGCTGGGGGCGGACTAGCGCACGAGCAGTACTTC
>TRBV4-3|NA|many|TRBJ1-1|15
CASSPGGGYGTEAFF
TGCGCCAGCAGCCCAGGAGGGGGATATGGCACTGAAGCTTTCTTT
>TRBV20-1|TRBD2|NA|TRBJ2-3|14
CSGVKAGITDTQYF
TGCAGTGGCGTTAAAGCGGGAATCACAGATACGCAGTATTTT
>TRBV7-6|NA|many|TRBJ1-5|13
CASTSGGAQPQHF
TGTGCCAGCACCTCGGGGGGTGCTCAGCCCCAGCATTTT
>TRBV30|TRBD2|few|TRBJ2-1|14
CAWDGTSGINEQFF
TGTGCCTGGGACGGGACTAGCGGGATCAATGAGCAGTTCTTC
>TRBV7-2|NA|NA|TRBJ1-1|10
CASGGYWAFF
TGTGCCAGCGGGGGTTATTGGGCTTTCTTT
>TRBV29-1|NA|many|TRBJ1-1|13
CSVDGGSWGEAFF
TGCAGCGTCGACGGGGGAAGTTGGGGTGAAGCTTTCTTT
>TRBV11-2|NA|NA|TRBJ1-6|15
CASSPAGSGNSPLHF
TGTGCCAGCAGCCCGGCAGGGTCGGGGAATTCACCCCTCCACTTT
>TRBV7-8|NA|many|TRBJ2-5|15
CASSLKVLDGKTQYF
TGTGCCAGCAGCTTAAAAGTTCTCGATGGCAAGACCCAGTACTTC